This TCR beta chain was profiled in a study of T cells in Graves' hyperthyroidism and ophthalmopathy. What was amplified from RNA transcripts were TCR beta CDR3 regions. In the first-round RT-PCR of the TCR CDR3, the HTBI primer set was used. TCRdb called the multiplex PCR reads again in MiXCR, with one record for every CDR3 protein. The repertoire includes nearly 250,000 distinct CDR3 sequences, approximately 16% of them detected once, and about 30% sits in the top ten. In germline, CDR1 is LNHNV, CDR2 YYDKDF (reference sequence). V lost 4 bases and J lost 5, with 12 bases in between. CDR3 length equals 13 residues. This clonotype appeared many times.

This TCR was sampled from a woman aged 18-35 years with Graves' ophthalmopathy. The V gene is TRBV15, the J gene TRBJ2-7; D gene unclear. The sample taken for sequencing was blood. The CDR3 sequence: CATSTQIRDEQYF. The CDR3 coding sequence is TGTGCCACCAGCACCCAAATTAGGGACGAGCAGTACTTC.